A selection of T cell receptor beta chains follows, all from one sample in a study of cytomegalovirus exposure and HLA in healthy donors. Method: immunoSEQ multiplex PCR; TCRdb's copy keeps in-frame clones and lacks some. The repertoire holds roughly 130,000 clones, with about four fifths as singletons. The sequencing sample was made of PBMCs. The origin of the receptors is a female donor in good health and CMV-seronegative. Both conserved end residues are part of each CDR3. A D gene is named only where the DNA matches it firmly. Not all rows give a size; the values are once, few, many and, for expanded clones, a class.

j_gene: TRBJ2-5
abundance: once
d_gene: -
v_gene: TRBV9
CDR3aa: CASSVVGRGPQETQYF
CDR3nt: TGTGCCAGCAGCGTAGTCGGGCGGGGACCTCAAGAGACCCAGTACTTC

j_gene: TRBJ2-3
abundance: -
d_gene: TRBD1
v_gene: TRBV30
CDR3aa: CAWLQGTSTDTQYF
CDR3nt: TGTGCCTGGTTACAGGGGACCAGCACAGATACGCAGTATTTT

j_gene: TRBJ2-5
abundance: once
d_gene: TRBD2
v_gene: TRBV30
CDR3aa: CAWGLAGGGRETQYF
CDR3nt: TGTGCCTGGGGACTAGCGGGAGGGGGGCGAGAGACCCAGTACTTC

j_gene: TRBJ2-7
abundance: -
d_gene: -
v_gene: TRBV5-1
CDR3aa: CASSSGGGGKEEQYF
CDR3nt: TGCGCCAGCAGCTCCGGTGGGGGCGGAAAGGAGGAGCAGTACTTC

j_gene: TRBJ2-7
abundance: -
d_gene: TRBD2
v_gene: TRBV6-5
CDR3aa: CASSYAGGHYEQYF
CDR3nt: TGTGCCAGCAGTTATGCGGGAGGGCACTACGAGCAGTACTTC

j_gene: TRBJ1-4
abundance: -
d_gene: -
v_gene: TRBV4-1
CDR3aa: CASSQEKVGEKLFF
CDR3nt: TGCGCCAGCAGCCAAGAAAAGGTCGGGGAAAAACTGTTTTTT

j_gene: TRBJ2-1
abundance: -
d_gene: -
v_gene: TRBV15
CDR3aa: CATSRPGINEQFF
CDR3nt: TGTGCCACCAGCAGACCAGGGATTAATGAGCAGTTCTTC

j_gene: TRBJ2-3
abundance: -
d_gene: -
v_gene: TRBV18
CDR3aa: CASSPPSVPDTQYF
CDR3nt: TGTGCCAGCTCACCACCCTCAGTGCCAGATACGCAGTATTTT

j_gene: TRBJ2-6
abundance: few
d_gene: -
v_gene: TRBV28
CDR3aa: CASRGSRPSGANVLTF
CDR3nt: TGTGCCAGCAGGGGGAGCAGGCCATCTGGGGCCAACGTCCTGACTTTC

j_gene: TRBJ1-1
abundance: once
d_gene: TRBD1
v_gene: TRBV14
CDR3aa: CASTLTGGTEAFF
CDR3nt: TGTGCCAGCACCCTGACAGGGGGCACTGAAGCTTTCTTT

j_gene: TRBJ1-4
abundance: few
d_gene: -
v_gene: TRBV29-1
CDR3aa: CSGAGESAEFGGEKLFF
CDR3nt: TGCAGCGGGGCGGGGGAATCCGCTGAATTCGGGGGTGAAAAACTGTTTTTT

j_gene: TRBJ1-1
abundance: once
d_gene: -
v_gene: TRBV9
CDR3aa: CASSVAGLGTEAFF
CDR3nt: TGTGCCAGCAGCGTAGCAGGGTTGGGCACTGAAGCTTTCTTT

j_gene: TRBJ2-7
abundance: -
d_gene: -
v_gene: TRBV5-5
CDR3aa: CASSLVGGDEQYF
CDR3nt: TGTGCCAGCAGCTTGGTTGGGGGCGACGAGCAGTACTTC

j_gene: TRBJ2-5
abundance: once
d_gene: -
v_gene: TRBV7-2
CDR3aa: CASGPPVQETQYF
CDR3nt: TGTGCCAGCGGCCCCCCCGTTCAAGAGACCCAGTACTTC

j_gene: TRBJ1-1
abundance: -
d_gene: TRBD1
v_gene: TRBV19
CDR3aa: CAVTGGIEAFF
CDR3nt: TGTGCCGTTACAGGGGGGATTGAAGCTTTCTTT

j_gene: TRBJ1-5
abundance: -
d_gene: -
v_gene: TRBV15
CDR3aa: CATSRTYDSNQPQHF
CDR3nt: TGTGCCACCAGCAGAACATATGATAGCAATCAGCCCCAGCATTTT

j_gene: TRBJ1-2
abundance: -
d_gene: -
v_gene: TRBV27
CDR3aa: CASRSAGLYGYTF
CDR3nt: TGTGCCAGCAGATCGGCCGGACTCTATGGCTACACCTTC

j_gene: TRBJ1-2
abundance: once
d_gene: -
v_gene: TRBV4-1
CDR3aa: CASSLNQGPNYGYTF
CDR3nt: TGCGCCAGCAGCCTGAATCAGGGGCCTAACTATGGCTACACCTTC

j_gene: TRBJ1-2
abundance: -
d_gene: -
v_gene: TRBV6-1
CDR3aa: CASTRGGRGGGGYTF
CDR3nt: TGTGCCAGCACCCGAGGAGGGCGGGGGGGAGGGGGCTACACCTTC

j_gene: TRBJ2-2
abundance: -
d_gene: TRBD2
v_gene: TRBV29-1
CDR3aa: CSVEKETSGTGELFF
CDR3nt: TGCAGCGTTGAAAAGGAGACTAGCGGTACCGGGGAGCTGTTTTTT

j_gene: TRBJ1-1
abundance: -
d_gene: -
v_gene: TRBV19
CDR3aa: CASTSPDGVRAFF
CDR3nt: TGTGCCAGTACCTCCCCGGACGGGGTTCGCGCTTTCTTT

j_gene: TRBJ2-7
abundance: -
d_gene: TRBD2
v_gene: TRBV7-3
CDR3aa: CASSSTSGGAREQYF
CDR3nt: TGTGCCAGCAGCTCCACTAGCGGGGGGGCTCGCGAGCAGTACTTC

j_gene: TRBJ2-3
abundance: -
d_gene: TRBD2
v_gene: TRBV11-2
CDR3aa: CASSLLAGGTDTQYF
CDR3nt: TGTGCCAGCAGCTTGCTAGCGGGAGGCACAGATACGCAGTATTTT

j_gene: TRBJ2-1
abundance: -
d_gene: TRBD2
v_gene: TRBV11-3
CDR3aa: CASSSFAGGYNEQFF
CDR3nt: TGTGCCAGCAGCTCATTTGCGGGGGGCTACAATGAGCAGTTCTTC

j_gene: TRBJ2-3
abundance: -
d_gene: -
v_gene: TRBV29-1
CDR3aa: CSVQGLLDTQYF
CDR3nt: TGCAGCGTTCAGGGCCTCCTGGATACGCAGTATTTT

j_gene: TRBJ2-5
abundance: -
d_gene: -
v_gene: TRBV15
CDR3aa: CATSRDPPRALETQYF
CDR3nt: TGTGCCACCAGCAGAGATCCCCCACGAGCGTTGGAGACCCAGTACTTC

j_gene: TRBJ1-2
abundance: -
d_gene: -
v_gene: TRBV19
CDR3aa: CASIKAGHYTNYGYTF
CDR3nt: TGTGCCAGTATCAAAGCGGGGCATTATACCAACTATGGCTACACCTTC

j_gene: TRBJ2-7
abundance: few
d_gene: TRBD1
v_gene: TRBV19
CDR3aa: CASSPDRVNEQYF
CDR3nt: TGTGCCAGTAGTCCGGACAGGGTCAACGAGCAGTACTTC

j_gene: TRBJ1-1
abundance: few
d_gene: -
v_gene: TRBV30
CDR3aa: CAWSYSGNTEAFF
CDR3nt: TGTGCCTGGAGTTATTCGGGGAACACTGAAGCTTTCTTT

j_gene: TRBJ2-5
abundance: -
d_gene: TRBD2
v_gene: TRBV7-9
CDR3aa: CASSLDSGLAGGETQYF
CDR3nt: TGTGCCAGCAGCTTAGACTCGGGACTAGCGGGGGGAGAGACCCAGTACTTC

j_gene: TRBJ2-3
abundance: -
d_gene: TRBD2
v_gene: TRBV5-6
CDR3aa: CASSLPSGRRGSTDTQYF
CDR3nt: TGTGCCAGCAGCTTGCCTAGCGGGAGAAGGGGCTCGACAGATACGCAGTATTTT

j_gene: TRBJ1-1
abundance: -
d_gene: -
v_gene: TRBV9
CDR3aa: CASSVTDAMNTEAFF
CDR3nt: TGTGCCAGCAGCGTGACAGATGCTATGAACACTGAAGCTTTCTTT

j_gene: TRBJ1-2
abundance: -
d_gene: TRBD1
v_gene: TRBV15
CDR3aa: CATSRVQGARGYTF
CDR3nt: TGTGCCACCAGCAGGGTACAGGGGGCGAGAGGCTACACCTTC

j_gene: TRBJ1-6
abundance: -
d_gene: -
v_gene: TRBV4-1
CDR3aa: CASSQDPKDGIPLHF
CDR3nt: TGCGCCAGCAGCCAAGATCCAAAGGACGGGATACCCCTCCACTTT

j_gene: TRBJ2-1
abundance: -
d_gene: -
v_gene: TRBV6-4
CDR3aa: CASPPAGGLDSYNEQFF
CDR3nt: TGTGCCAGCCCCCCGGCCGGAGGTCTTGACTCCTACAATGAGCAGTTCTTC

j_gene: TRBJ2-7
abundance: -
d_gene: TRBD1
v_gene: TRBV7-9
CDR3aa: CASSARTGGTYEQYF
CDR3nt: TGTGCCAGCAGCGCCCGGACAGGGGGAACCTACGAGCAGTACTTC

j_gene: TRBJ1-2
abundance: -
d_gene: TRBD1
v_gene: TRBV19
CDR3aa: CASERRTGGSYGYTF
CDR3nt: TGTGCCAGTGAGAGGCGGACAGGGGGCAGCTATGGCTACACCTTC

j_gene: TRBJ1-1
abundance: few
d_gene: -
v_gene: TRBV6-5
CDR3aa: CASSRGNTEAFF
CDR3nt: TGTGCCAGCAGCCGAGGCAACACTGAAGCTTTCTTT

j_gene: TRBJ2-3
abundance: -
d_gene: -
v_gene: TRBV10-3
CDR3aa: CAISVVERADTQYF
CDR3nt: TGTGCCATCAGTGTAGTAGAACGGGCAGATACGCAGTATTTT

j_gene: TRBJ2-4
abundance: -
d_gene: TRBD1
v_gene: TRBV18
CDR3aa: CASSPGTGGDIQYF
CDR3nt: TGTGCCAGCTCACCCGGGACAGGGGGGGACATTCAGTACTTC

j_gene: TRBJ1-2
abundance: -
d_gene: TRBD1
v_gene: TRBV29-1
CDR3aa: CSVEGATPNGYTF
CDR3nt: TGCAGCGTAGAGGGGGCGACTCCTAATGGCTACACCTTC

j_gene: TRBJ1-1
abundance: -
d_gene: -
v_gene: TRBV12-5
CDR3aa: CASAQTGTEAFF
CDR3nt: TGTGCTAGTGCACAGACCGGCACTGAAGCTTTCTTT

j_gene: TRBJ1-5
abundance: -
d_gene: -
v_gene: TRBV13
CDR3aa: CASSCLQGVSQPQHF
CDR3nt: TGTGCCAGCAGCTGTCTACAGGGAGTAAGTCAGCCCCAGCATTTT

j_gene: TRBJ2-7
abundance: -
d_gene: TRBD1
v_gene: TRBV7-2
CDR3aa: CASSRDRFYEQYF
CDR3nt: TGTGCCAGCAGCAGGGACAGATTCTACGAGCAGTACTTC

j_gene: TRBJ1-2
abundance: -
d_gene: -
v_gene: TRBV18
CDR3aa: CASPRTQGFIGLGYTF
CDR3nt: TGTGCCAGCCCGCGAACACAGGGTTTCATCGGGCTTGGCTACACCTTC

j_gene: TRBJ1-6
abundance: -
d_gene: -
v_gene: TRBV28
CDR3aa: CASRPGGATPNSPLHF
CDR3nt: TGTGCCAGCAGACCCGGGGGGGCCACTCCCAATTCACCCCTCCACTTT

j_gene: TRBJ1-4
abundance: -
d_gene: -
v_gene: TRBV5-6
CDR3aa: CASRGGADEKLFF
CDR3nt: TGTGCCAGCAGAGGAGGGGCAGATGAAAAACTGTTTTTT

j_gene: TRBJ2-5
abundance: -
d_gene: TRBD2
v_gene: TRBV30
CDR3aa: CASQPGTSGRSKQETQYF
CDR3nt: TGTGCCTCCCAGCCTGGGACTAGCGGGAGGTCAAAGCAAGAGACCCAGTACTTC

j_gene: TRBJ2-7
abundance: many
d_gene: -
v_gene: TRBV4-3
CDR3aa: CASSQDSGFGNEQYF
CDR3nt: TGCGCCAGCAGCCAAGATTCAGGGTTTGGCAACGAGCAGTACTTC

j_gene: TRBJ2-1
abundance: -
d_gene: -
v_gene: TRBV29-1
CDR3aa: CSAEQMVYNEQFF
CDR3nt: TGCAGCGCCGAACAAATGGTCTACAATGAGCAGTTCTTC

j_gene: TRBJ2-3
abundance: -
d_gene: -
v_gene: TRBV29-1
CDR3aa: CSAITWTGTDTQYF
CDR3nt: TGCAGCGCCATTACCTGGACAGGCACAGATACGCAGTATTTT

j_gene: TRBJ1-1
abundance: -
d_gene: -
v_gene: TRBV18
CDR3aa: CASSPGGARASHTEAFF
CDR3nt: TGTGCCAGCTCACCGGGAGGGGCCCGGGCCTCTCACACTGAAGCTTTCTTT

j_gene: TRBJ1-5
abundance: -
d_gene: TRBD1
v_gene: TRBV19
CDR3aa: CASSIGGQYSNQPQHF
CDR3nt: TGTGCCAGTAGTATAGGGGGACAGTATAGCAATCAGCCCCAGCATTTT